The count of the clone carrying this T cell receptor beta chain is one. What it binds is not known. The data are from a study of T cell responses to AZD1222 COVID-19 vaccine. General study results and limits: When two AZD1222 doses had been given, Spike-specific TCR breadth and depth rose. Repertoires were collected only later (after the peak T cell response had occurred). Most donors were white British and more were female, and clonal diversity was possibly underestimated.

Trimming pared 2 bases from V and 4 bases from J, leaving 8 bases between. Germline lookup yields CDR1 MDHEN and CDR2 SYDVKM. This CDR3 has 13 amino acids. Libraries were prepared by immunoSEQ multiplex PCR; TCRdb keeps only in-frame clonotypes and omits some of them. Of under 170,000 clones listed, about 93% are singletons. The sample was peripheral blood, taken on day 0 of AZD1222 vaccination. The clonotype comes from an adult in good health. V and J are TRBV28 and TRBJ1-2; the D gene is possibly TRBD1 (5 bases). CDR3 region: CASSLRGTYGYTF. The DNA for the CDR3 is TGTGCCAGCAGTTTAAGAGGGACCTATGGCTACACCTTC.